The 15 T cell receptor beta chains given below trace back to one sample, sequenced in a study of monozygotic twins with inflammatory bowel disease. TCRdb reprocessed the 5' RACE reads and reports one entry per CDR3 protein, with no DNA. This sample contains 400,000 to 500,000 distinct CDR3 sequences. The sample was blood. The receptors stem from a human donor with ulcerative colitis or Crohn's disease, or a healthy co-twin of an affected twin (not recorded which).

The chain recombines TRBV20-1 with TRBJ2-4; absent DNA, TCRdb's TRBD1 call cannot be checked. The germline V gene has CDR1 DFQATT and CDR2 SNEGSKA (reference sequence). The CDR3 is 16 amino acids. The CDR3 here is CSARDYGGVAKNIQYF.

The CDR3 loop reads CATSRGGQGQTQYF. J is TRBJ2-5 and V is TRBV15; TCRdb reports TRBD1, a call that lacks DNA to check it against. This CDR3 spans 14 amino acids. The germline V gene encodes CDR1 LNHNV and CDR2 YYDKDF (reference sequence).

This CDR3 reads CASSLRMGTGELFF. The J gene is TRBJ2-2, the V gene TRBV6-2 or TRBV6-3. The CDR3 contains 14 residues. Germline CDR1 and CDR2: MNHEY and SVGEGT.

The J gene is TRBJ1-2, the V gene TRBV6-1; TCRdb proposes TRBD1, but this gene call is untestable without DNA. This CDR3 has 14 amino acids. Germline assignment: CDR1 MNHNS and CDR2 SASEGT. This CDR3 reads CASSPPTANYGYTF.

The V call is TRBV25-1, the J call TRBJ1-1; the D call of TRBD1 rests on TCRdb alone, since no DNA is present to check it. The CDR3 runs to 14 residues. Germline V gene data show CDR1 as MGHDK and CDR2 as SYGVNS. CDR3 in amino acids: CASSEYSTDTEAFF.

The CDR3: CASSTGQTYEQYF. J is TRBJ2-7 and V is TRBV19; TCRdb selects TRBD1, and the lack of DNA leaves this call unchecked. This CDR3 has 13 residues. The germline V gene has CDR1 LNHDA and CDR2 SQIVND (reference sequence). The variable domain in full, completed from reference TRBV19 and TRBJ2-7, reads DGGITQSPKYLFRKEGQNVTLSCEQNLNHDAMYWYRQDPGQGLRLIYYSQIVNDFQKGDIAEGYSVSREKKESFPLTVTSAQKNPTAFYLCASSTGQTYEQYFGPGTRLTVT.

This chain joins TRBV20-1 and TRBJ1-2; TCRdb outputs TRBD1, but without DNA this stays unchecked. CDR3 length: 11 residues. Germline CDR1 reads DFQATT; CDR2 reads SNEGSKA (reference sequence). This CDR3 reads CSARQGVGYTF.

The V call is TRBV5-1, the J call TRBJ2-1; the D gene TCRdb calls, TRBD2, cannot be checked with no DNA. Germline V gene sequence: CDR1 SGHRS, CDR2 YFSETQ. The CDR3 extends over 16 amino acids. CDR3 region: CASSLQGLALYNEQFF.

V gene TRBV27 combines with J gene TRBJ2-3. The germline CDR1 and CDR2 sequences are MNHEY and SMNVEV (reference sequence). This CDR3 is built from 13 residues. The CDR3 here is CASSLYGRDTQYF.

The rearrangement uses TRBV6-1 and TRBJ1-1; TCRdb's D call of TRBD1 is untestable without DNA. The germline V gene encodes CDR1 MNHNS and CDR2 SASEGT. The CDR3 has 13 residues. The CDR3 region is CASSETVNTEAFF.

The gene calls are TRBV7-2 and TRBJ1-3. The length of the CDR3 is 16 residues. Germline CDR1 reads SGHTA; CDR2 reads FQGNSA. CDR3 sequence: CASSFPRFNSGNTIYF. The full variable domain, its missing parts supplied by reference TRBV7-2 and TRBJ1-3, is GAGVSQSPSNKVTEKGKDVELRCDPISGHTALYWYRQSLGQGLEFLIYFQGNSAPDKSGLPSDRFSAERTGGSVSTLTIQRTQQEDSAVYLCASSFPRFNSGNTIYFGEGSWLTVV.

CDR3 protein: CASRQRLGETQYF. The rearrangement uses TRBV12-3 or TRBV12-4 and TRBJ2-5; TCRdb's D call of TRBD2 is untestable without DNA. The CDR3 runs to 13 residues.

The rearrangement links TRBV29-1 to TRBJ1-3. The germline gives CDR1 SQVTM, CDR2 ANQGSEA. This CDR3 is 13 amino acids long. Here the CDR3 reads CSTGEGSGNTIYF.

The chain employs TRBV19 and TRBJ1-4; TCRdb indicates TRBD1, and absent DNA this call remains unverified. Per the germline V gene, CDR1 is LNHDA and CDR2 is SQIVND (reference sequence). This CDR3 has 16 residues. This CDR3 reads CASSLQRTGTNEKLFF.

The CDR3: CSARDSGRAHNEQFF. The chain joins TRBV20-1 to TRBJ2-1. CDR1 and CDR2 from the germline V gene are DFQATT and SNEGSKA (reference sequence). The CDR3 runs 15 residues.